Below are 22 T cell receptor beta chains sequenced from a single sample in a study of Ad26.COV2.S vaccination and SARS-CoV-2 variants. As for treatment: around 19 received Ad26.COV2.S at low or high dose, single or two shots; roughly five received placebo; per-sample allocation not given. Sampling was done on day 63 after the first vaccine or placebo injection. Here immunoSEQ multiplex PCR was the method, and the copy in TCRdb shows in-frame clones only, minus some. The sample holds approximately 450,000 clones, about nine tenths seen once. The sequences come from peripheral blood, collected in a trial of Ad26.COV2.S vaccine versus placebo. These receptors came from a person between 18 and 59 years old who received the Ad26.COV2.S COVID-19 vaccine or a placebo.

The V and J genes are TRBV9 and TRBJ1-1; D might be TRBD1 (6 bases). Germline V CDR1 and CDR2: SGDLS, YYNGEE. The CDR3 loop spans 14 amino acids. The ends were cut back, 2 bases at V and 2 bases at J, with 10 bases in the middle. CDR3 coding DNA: TGTGCCAGCAGCGTGTACAGGGATAACACTGAAGCTTTCTTT. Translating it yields CASSVYRDNTEAFF.

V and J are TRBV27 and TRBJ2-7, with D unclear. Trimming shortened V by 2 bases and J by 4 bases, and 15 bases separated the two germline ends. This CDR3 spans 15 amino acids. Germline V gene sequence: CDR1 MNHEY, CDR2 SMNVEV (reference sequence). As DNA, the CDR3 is TGTGCCAGCAGTTTAGCTCTTATTGGGGATTACGAGCAGTACTTC. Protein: CASSLALIGDYEQYF.

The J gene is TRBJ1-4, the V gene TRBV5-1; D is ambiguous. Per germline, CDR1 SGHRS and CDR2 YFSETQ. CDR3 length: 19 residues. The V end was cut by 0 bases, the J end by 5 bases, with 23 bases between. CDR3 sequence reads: CASSLVYRRPLGRNEKLFF. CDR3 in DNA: TGCGCCAGCAGCTTGGTTTATCGACGGCCCCTTGGAAGAAATGAAAAACTGTTTTTT.

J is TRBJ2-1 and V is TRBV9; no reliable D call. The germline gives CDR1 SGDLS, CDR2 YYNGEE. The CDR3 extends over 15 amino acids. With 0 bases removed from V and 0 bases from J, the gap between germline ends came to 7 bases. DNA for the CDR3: TGTGCCAGCAGCGTAGAAGCCCTCTCCTACAATGAGCAGTTCTTC. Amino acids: CASSVEALSYNEQFF.

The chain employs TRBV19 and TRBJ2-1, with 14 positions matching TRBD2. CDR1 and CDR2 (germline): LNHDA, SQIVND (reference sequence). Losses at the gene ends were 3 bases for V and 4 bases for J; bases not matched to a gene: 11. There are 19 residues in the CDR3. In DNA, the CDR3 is TGTGCCAGTAGTATTGGGGGACTAGCGGGAGATCGGGAATACAATGAGCAGTTCTTC. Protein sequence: CASSIGGLAGDREYNEQFF.

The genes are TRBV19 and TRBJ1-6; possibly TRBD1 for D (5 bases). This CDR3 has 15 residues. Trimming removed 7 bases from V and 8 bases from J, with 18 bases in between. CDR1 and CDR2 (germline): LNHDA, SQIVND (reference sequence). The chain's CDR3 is CASTSGTVTHSPLHF. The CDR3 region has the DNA TGTGCCAGTACCTCCGGGACCGTTACCCATTCACCCCTCCACTTT.

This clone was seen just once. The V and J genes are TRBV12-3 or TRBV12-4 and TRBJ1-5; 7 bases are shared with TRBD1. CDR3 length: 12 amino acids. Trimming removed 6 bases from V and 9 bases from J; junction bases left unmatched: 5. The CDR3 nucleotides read TGTGCCAGCAGCGACAGGGCCCTGCCCCAGCATTTT. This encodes CASSDRALPQHF.

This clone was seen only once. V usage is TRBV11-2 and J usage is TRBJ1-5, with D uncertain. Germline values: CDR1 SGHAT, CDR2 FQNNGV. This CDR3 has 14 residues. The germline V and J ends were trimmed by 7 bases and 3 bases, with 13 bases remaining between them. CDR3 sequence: CASIPSRANQPQHF. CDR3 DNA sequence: TGTGCCAGCATTCCCAGCCGCGCCAATCAGCCCCAGCATTTT.

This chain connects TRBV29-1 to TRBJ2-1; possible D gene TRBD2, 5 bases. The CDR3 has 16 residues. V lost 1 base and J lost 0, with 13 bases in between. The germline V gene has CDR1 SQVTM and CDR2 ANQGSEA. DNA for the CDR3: TGCAGCGTTGAAGGGTCGGAACTAGTCTCCTACAATGAGCAGTTCTTC. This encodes CSVEGSELVSYNEQFF.

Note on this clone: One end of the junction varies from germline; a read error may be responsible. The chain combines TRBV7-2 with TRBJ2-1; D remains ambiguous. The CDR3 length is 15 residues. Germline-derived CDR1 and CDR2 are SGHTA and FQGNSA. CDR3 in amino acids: CASSLDGPPYIEQFF. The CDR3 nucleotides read TGTGCCAGCAGCTTAGATGGTCCTCCGTACATTGAGCAGTTCTTC.

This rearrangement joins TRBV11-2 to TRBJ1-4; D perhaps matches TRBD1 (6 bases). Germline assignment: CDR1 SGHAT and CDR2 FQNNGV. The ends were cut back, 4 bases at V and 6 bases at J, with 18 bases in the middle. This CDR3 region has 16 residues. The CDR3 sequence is CASSSTTGRVDEKLFF. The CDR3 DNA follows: TGTGCCAGCAGCTCAACCACAGGGCGGGTAGATGAAAAACTGTTTTTT.

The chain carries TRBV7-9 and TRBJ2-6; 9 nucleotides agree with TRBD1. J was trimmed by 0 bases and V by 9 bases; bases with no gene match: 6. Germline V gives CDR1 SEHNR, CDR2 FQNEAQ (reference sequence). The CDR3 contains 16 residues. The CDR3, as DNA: TGTGCCAGTACCGGGACAGGGATCTCTGGGGCCAACGTCCTGACTTTC. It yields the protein CASTGTGISGANVLTF.

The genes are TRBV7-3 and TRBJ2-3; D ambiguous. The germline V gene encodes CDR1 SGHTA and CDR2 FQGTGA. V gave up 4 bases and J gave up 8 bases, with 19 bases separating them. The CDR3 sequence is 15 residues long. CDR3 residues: CASSSTVASLGTQYF. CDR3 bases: TGTGCCAGCAGCTCGACGGTGGCCTCCCTAGGTACGCAGTATTTT. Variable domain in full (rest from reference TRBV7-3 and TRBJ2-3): GAGVSQTPSNKVTEKGKYVELRCDPISGHTALYWYRQSLGQGPEFLIYFQGTGAADDSGLPNDRFFAVRPEGSVSTLKIQRTERGDSAVYLCASSSTVASLGTQYFGPGTRLTVL.

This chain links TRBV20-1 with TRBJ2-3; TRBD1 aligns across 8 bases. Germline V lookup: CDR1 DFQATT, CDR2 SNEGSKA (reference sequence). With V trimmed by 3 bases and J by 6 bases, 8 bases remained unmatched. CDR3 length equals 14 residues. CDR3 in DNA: TGCAGTGCTAGTAATGACAGGGGCATGGATACGCAGTATTTT. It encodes CSASNDRGMDTQYF.

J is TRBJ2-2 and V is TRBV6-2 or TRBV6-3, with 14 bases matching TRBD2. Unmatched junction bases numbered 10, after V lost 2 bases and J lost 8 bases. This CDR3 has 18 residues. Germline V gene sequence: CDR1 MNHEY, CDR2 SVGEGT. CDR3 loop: CASSYADFGTSGSGELFF. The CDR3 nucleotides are TGTGCCAGCAGTTACGCTGACTTTGGGACTAGCGGGAGTGGGGAGCTGTTTTTT.

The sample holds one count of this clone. The CDR3 here is CASPGSYGYTF. In DNA, the CDR3 is TGTGCCAGCCCGGGATCCTATGGCTACACCTTC. The chain links TRBV2 to TRBJ1-2; D is undetermined. The V gene lost 8 bases and the J gene lost 4 bases, with 8 bases spanning the gap. The germline V gene encodes CDR1 SNHLY and CDR2 FYNNEI. There are 11 residues in the CDR3.

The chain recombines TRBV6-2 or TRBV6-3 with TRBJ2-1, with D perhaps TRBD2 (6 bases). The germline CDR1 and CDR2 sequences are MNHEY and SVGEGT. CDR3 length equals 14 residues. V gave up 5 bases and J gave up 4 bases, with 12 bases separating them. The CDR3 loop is CASSPSGDYNEQFF. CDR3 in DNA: TGTGCCAGCAGTCCCTCGGGGGATTACAATGAGCAGTTCTTC.

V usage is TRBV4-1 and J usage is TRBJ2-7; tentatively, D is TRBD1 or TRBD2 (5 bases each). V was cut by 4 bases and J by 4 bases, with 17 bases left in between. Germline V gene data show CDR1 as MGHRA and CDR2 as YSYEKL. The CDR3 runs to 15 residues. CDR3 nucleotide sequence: TGCGCCAGCAGCCTTGGAGTGAGGGGTGAGTACGAGCAGTACTTC. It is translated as CASSLGVRGEYEQYF.

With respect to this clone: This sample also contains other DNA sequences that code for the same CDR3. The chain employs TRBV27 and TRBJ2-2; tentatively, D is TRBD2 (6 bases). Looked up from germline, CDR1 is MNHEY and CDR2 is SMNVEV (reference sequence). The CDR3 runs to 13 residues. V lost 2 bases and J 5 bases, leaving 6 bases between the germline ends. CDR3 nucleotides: TGTGCCAGCAGTTTACGGGGGACCGGGGAGCTGTTTTTT. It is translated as CASSLRGTGELFF.

CDR3 coding DNA: TGTGCCAGCAGTCAAAGCGGGAGGGCCGGAGATGAGCAGTTCTTC. Its translation: CASSQSGRAGDEQFF. The V gene is TRBV6-5, the J gene TRBJ2-1, with TRBD2 matching over 10 bases. The CDR3 sequence is 15 residues long. Germline CDR1 is MNHEY and CDR2 is SVGAGI. Germline trimming cut 5 bases from V and 8 bases from J; bases unmatched to any gene: 9.

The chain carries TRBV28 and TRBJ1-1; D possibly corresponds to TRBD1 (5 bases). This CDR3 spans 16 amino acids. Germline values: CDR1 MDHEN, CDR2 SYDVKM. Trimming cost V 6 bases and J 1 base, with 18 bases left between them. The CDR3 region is CASRYLTGKGNTEAFF. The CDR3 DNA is TGTGCCAGCAGGTACTTAACAGGAAAGGGGAACACTGAAGCTTTCTTT.

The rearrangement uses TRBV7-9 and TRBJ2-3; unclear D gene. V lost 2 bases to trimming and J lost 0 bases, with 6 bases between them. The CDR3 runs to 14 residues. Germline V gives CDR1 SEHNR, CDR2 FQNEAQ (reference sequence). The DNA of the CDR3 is TGTGCCAGCAGCTTATCCCCTAGCACAGATACGCAGTATTTT. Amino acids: CASSLSPSTDTQYF.